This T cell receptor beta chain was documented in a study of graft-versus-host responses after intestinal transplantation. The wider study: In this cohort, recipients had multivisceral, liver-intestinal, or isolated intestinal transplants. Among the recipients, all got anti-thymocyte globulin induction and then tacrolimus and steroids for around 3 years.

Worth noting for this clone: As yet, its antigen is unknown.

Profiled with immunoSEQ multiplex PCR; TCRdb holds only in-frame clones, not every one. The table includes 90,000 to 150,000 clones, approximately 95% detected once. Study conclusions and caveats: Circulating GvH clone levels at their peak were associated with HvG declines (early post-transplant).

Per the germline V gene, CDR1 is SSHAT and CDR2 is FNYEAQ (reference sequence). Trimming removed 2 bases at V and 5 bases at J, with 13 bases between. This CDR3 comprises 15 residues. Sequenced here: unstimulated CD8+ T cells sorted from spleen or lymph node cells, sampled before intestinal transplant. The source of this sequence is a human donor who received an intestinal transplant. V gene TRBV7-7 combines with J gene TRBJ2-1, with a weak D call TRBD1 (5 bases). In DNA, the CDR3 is TGTGCCAGCAGCTTAAAGGGTGACAGCGACAATGAGCAGTTCTTC. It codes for CASSLKGDSDNEQFF.